The 8 T cell receptor beta chains below all came from one sample that was sequenced in a study of regulatory T cells in long-lasting Graves disease. For TCR beta, libraries came from iRepertoire HTBI primers and Arm-PCR of CDR3 regions. Each CDR3 protein is one row after TCRdb ran MiXCR on the multiplex PCR reads. The table has more than 650,000 distinct CDR3 sequences, 25% to 35% seen once. Time point of the sample: persistent/refractory GD, antithyroid drugs over 5 years with positive TRAb. The authors made the TCR library using RNA they extracted from PBMCs. The input for sequencing was peripheral blood mononuclear cells (PBMCs), taken when the disease was refractory, from a patient treated with antithyroid drugs. These receptors came from a female donor with Graves disease.

This rearrangement joins TRBV7-6 to TRBJ2-2; 10 nucleotides match TRBD2. Germline CDR1 reads SGHVS; CDR2 reads FNYEAQ. The CDR3 loop spans 16 amino acids. J was trimmed by 2 bases and V by 4 bases; bases with no gene match: 4. For the CDR3, the DNA is TGTGCCAGCAGCTGGGGGACTAGCGCAAACACCGGGGAGCTGTTTTTT. Protein: CASSWGTSANTGELFF. The full variable domain, with the rest looked up from reference TRBV7-6 and TRBJ2-2, is GAGVSQSPRYKVTKRGQDVALRCDPISGHVSLYWYRQALGQGPEFLTYFNYEAQQDKSGLPNDRFSAERPEGSISTLTIQRTEQRDSAMYRCASSWGTSANTGELFFGEGSRLTVL.

This clonotype was seen only a few times. The CDR3 spells CSVDLTKSNYGYTF. The CDR3 DNA sequence: TGCAGCGTTGACCTGACCAAATCCAACTATGGCTACACCTTC. This chain links TRBV29-1 with TRBJ1-2, with unresolved D. CDR1 and CDR2 (germline): SQVTM, ANQGSEA. The CDR3 has 14 residues. V lost 3 bases and J lost 2, with 13 bases in between.

This chain links TRBV11-2 with TRBJ2-5, with D possibly called TRBD1 or TRBD2 (6 bases each). The CDR3 sequence is 15 residues long. Germline lookup yields CDR1 SGHAT and CDR2 FQNNGV. The V end was cut by 4 bases, the J end by 9 bases, with 21 bases between. CDR3 in amino acids: CASSSGVTGTAAQYF. For the CDR3, the DNA is TGTGCCAGCAGCTCGGGGGTGACAGGCACAGCGGCCCAGTACTTC. Supplemented by reference TRBV11-2 and TRBJ2-5, the full variable domain reads EAGVAQSPRYKIIEKRQSVAFWCNPISGHATLYWYQQILGQGPKLLIQFQNNGVVDDSQLPKDRFSAERLKGVDSTLKIQPAKLEDSAVYLCASSSGVTGTAAQYFGPGTRLLVL.

The chain carries TRBV3-1 and TRBJ2-5, with D possibly matching TRBD2 (6 bases). The CDR3 contains 17 residues. Germline CDR1 LGHDT, CDR2 YNNKEL (reference sequence). V gave up 0 bases and J gave up 2 bases, with 16 bases separating them. The chain's CDR3 is CASSQEGTSRRQETQYF. The CDR3 nucleotides read TGTGCCAGCAGCCAAGAAGGCACTAGCCGGCGTCAAGAGACCCAGTACTTC.

The rearrangement joins TRBV9 to TRBJ2-7; perhaps TRBD1 as D (7 bases). Trimming removed 2 bases at V and 2 bases at J, with 11 bases between. Germline V CDR1 and CDR2: SGDLS, YYNGEE. The CDR3 loop spans 14 amino acids. For the CDR3, the DNA is TGTGCCAGCAGCGTGGAGGGGGCCCCCTACGAGCAGTACTTC. Translated: CASSVEGAPYEQYF.

This clonotype was counted ten times or more. The chain links TRBV12-3 or TRBV12-4 to TRBJ2-5; D is ambiguous. The CDR3 loop spans 14 amino acids. V was pared by 7 bases and J by 4 bases, with 16 bases between. This CDR3 is CASNLGPTGETQYF. CDR3 nucleotides: TGTGCCAGCAACCTCGGGCCCACGGGAGAGACCCAGTACTTC.

This clonotype has a handful of counts. The chain couples TRBV27 to TRBJ2-7; TRBD1 matches 10 bases. The CDR3 runs 15 residues. The V gene's germline CDR1 is MNHEY and CDR2 SMNVEV (reference sequence). J lost 3 bases, V lost 3 bases, and 5 bases had no gene match. As DNA, the CDR3 is TGTGCCAGCAGTTTTAGTGGGACAGGGGTCTACGAGCAGTACTTC. Translation gives CASSFSGTGVYEQYF.

The genes are TRBV2 and TRBJ1-3; possibly TRBD1 for D (5 bases). Per germline, CDR1 SNHLY and CDR2 FYNNEI. This CDR3 contains 16 residues. V lost 6 bases, J lost 0 bases, and 15 bases lay in between. CDR3 in DNA: TGTGCCAGCAGCGCGGGGACTGCCAGCTCTGGAAACACCATATATTTT. Translating gives CASSAGTASSGNTIYF.